One and the same sample provided the 26 T cell receptor beta chains below, sequenced in a study of T cell repertoires in cytomegalovirus infection. MiXCR was run by TCRdb on the reads, yielding one entry per CDR3 protein. The profile shows about 130,000 distinct CDR3 sequences, approximately 24% of them singletons. The antigens for these receptors are not known. Sequencing input: PBMCs, sequenced either directly or after in vitro stimulation (not recorded which). The receptor set was obtained from a human donor in good health (CMV status not recorded). Some clones in this sample may be carry-over from other donors' samples.

The rearrangement uses TRBV7-2 and TRBJ2-1; D call uncertain. Between the trimmed V and J ends, which lost 6 bases and 8 bases, there was a span of 20 bases. In germline, CDR1 is SGHTA, CDR2 FQGNSA. The CDR3 sequence is 15 residues long. CDR3 sequence: CASRKAVARSDEQFF. The DNA for the CDR3 is TGTGCCAGCAGAAAAGCTGTCGCTAGGTCGGATGAGCAGTTCTTC. Full variable domain (rest looked up from reference TRBV7-2 and TRBJ2-1): GAGVSQSPSNKVTEKGKDVELRCDPISGHTALYWYRQSLGQGLEFLIYFQGNSAPDKSGLPSDRFSAERTGGSVSTLTIQRTQQEDSAVYLCASRKAVARSDEQFFGPGTRLTVL.

This clonotype was found many times. The chain couples TRBV7-9 to TRBJ2-2; D gene ambiguous. This CDR3 has 16 residues. The V gene's germline CDR1 is SEHNR and CDR2 FQNEAQ (reference sequence). V dropped 3 bases and J dropped 6 bases, with 17 bases sitting between them. The DNA for the CDR3 is TGTGCCAGCAGCTTTACCAGACTCTTAAGGCCCGGGGAGCTGTTTTTT. As protein: CASSFTRLLRPGELFF.

This clonotype was counted many times. The chain couples TRBV7-2 to TRBJ2-5, with D possibly being TRBD1 (7 bases). CDR3 length: 15 amino acids. The germline V gene encodes CDR1 SGHTA and CDR2 FQGNSA. V lost 5 bases and J lost 5, with 18 bases in between. The CDR3 protein is CASSEQGGSGETQYF. CDR3 DNA sequence: TGTGCCAGCAGCGAGCAGGGGGGCAGCGGGGAGACCCAGTACTTC.

V gene TRBV2 combines with J gene TRBJ2-7, with no clear D. Germline CDR1 reads SNHLY; CDR2 reads FYNNEI. V lost 3 bases and J 2 bases, leaving 2 bases between the germline ends. The CDR3 has 11 residues. The CDR3, as DNA: TGTGCCAGCAGTGACCCCTACGAGCAGTACTTC. Its translation is CASSDPYEQYF.

This chain links TRBV29-1 with TRBJ2-1, with 9 bases lining up with TRBD2. V was clipped by 2 bases and J by 1 base; unmatched bases: 6. The CDR3 consists of 16 residues. Per germline, CDR1 SQVTM and CDR2 ANQGSEA. CDR3 loop: CSVEIAGGPSYNEQFF. The CDR3 region has the DNA TGCAGCGTTGAAATCGCGGGAGGGCCTTCCTACAATGAGCAGTTCTTC.

CDR3 coding DNA: TGTGCCTGGAGTGTTAGGGAGGAGCAGCCCCAGCATTTT. This codes for CAWSVREEQPQHF. The chain links TRBV30 to TRBJ1-5; D not resolved. CDR1 is GTSNPN, CDR2 SVGIG, per germline (reference sequence). V lost 0 bases to trimming and J lost 7 bases, with 10 bases between them. CDR3 length equals 13 residues.

In its sample, this clonotype was seen a few times. In DNA form, the CDR3 reads TGTGCCAGCACCCAGCGAGCGGGCCGCTCCTACGAGCAGTACTTC. As protein: CASTQRAGRSYEQYF. The chain is built from TRBV28 and TRBJ2-7; a weak D match, TRBD2 (6 bases). The ends were cut back, 7 bases at V and 0 bases at J, with 16 bases in the middle. CDR3 size: 15 residues. Germline V gives CDR1 MDHEN, CDR2 SYDVKM.

A few counts support this clonotype. The CDR3, as DNA: TGTGCCAGTAATTCTCAAGGGAAGGGTTCCTATGAGCAGTTCTTC. It translates to CASNSQGKGSYEQFF. The chain is built from TRBV19 and TRBJ2-1; the D is unclear. Trimming left V 7 bases short and J 8 bases short, with 21 bases between. CDR1 and CDR2 from the germline V gene are LNHDA and SQIVND (reference sequence). CDR3 length: 15 residues.

This clonotype was found many times. This chain uses TRBV7-2 with TRBJ1-5; possibly TRBD1 for D (5 bases). Germline V CDR1 and CDR2: SGHTA, FQGNSA. Trimming removed 5 bases from V and 2 bases from J, with 19 bases in between. The CDR3 consists of 17 residues. CDR3 sequence reads: CASSPNQPGNGNQPQHF. In DNA form, the CDR3 reads TGTGCCAGCAGCCCCAACCAGCCAGGGAATGGCAATCAGCCCCAGCATTTT.

This sequence joins TRBV7-2 and TRBJ2-2; TRBD2 aligns across 12 bases. Germline V gene data show CDR1 as SGHTA and CDR2 as FQGNSA. CDR3 size: 16 residues. The junction had 5 bases not matched to a gene; V was cut back by 5 bases and J by 4 bases. CDR3 protein: CASSKTSGSFTGELFF. The CDR3 coding sequence is TGTGCCAGCAGCAAGACTAGCGGGAGTTTCACCGGGGAGCTGTTTTTT.

This clonotype was seen only a few times. CDR3 sequence reads: CASSRGLGGSSYNEQFF. CDR3 in DNA: TGTGCCAGCAGCCGCGGGCTCGGCGGGAGCTCCTACAATGAGCAGTTCTTC. The V and J genes are TRBV7-9 and TRBJ2-1; 7 nucleotides match TRBD2. The V gene end was trimmed by 5 bases and the J gene end by 0 bases; junction bases not matched to a gene: 10. Germline V gives CDR1 SEHNR, CDR2 FQNEAQ (reference sequence). The CDR3 has 17 amino acids.

In this sample, this clonotype turned up many times. The rearrangement joins TRBV7-2 to TRBJ2-5; tentative D call: TRBD1 (6 bases). CDR1 is SGHTA, CDR2 FQGNSA, per germline. The CDR3 length is 15 residues. Trimming removed 1 base from V and 5 bases from J, with 14 bases in between. In nucleotides, the CDR3 is TGTGCCAGCAGCTTAGGCCCAGGGGTCGGGGAGACCCAGTACTTC. Translated, it gives CASSLGPGVGETQYF. Supplemented by reference TRBV7-2 and TRBJ2-5, the full variable domain reads GAGVSQSPSNKVTEKGKDVELRCDPISGHTALYWYRQSLGQGLEFLIYFQGNSAPDKSGLPSDRFSAERTGGSVSTLTIQRTQQEDSAVYLCASSLGPGVGETQYFGPGTRLLVL.

The rearrangement joins TRBV7-9 to TRBJ1-6; D perhaps matches TRBD1 (5 bases). The CDR3 extends over 16 amino acids. Trimming removed 5 bases at V and 5 bases at J, with 16 bases between. Germline V CDR1 and CDR2: SEHNR, FQNEAQ (reference sequence). The CDR3 region has the DNA TGTGCCAGCAGCCCCACTTTGGGACTGAATAATTCACCCCTCCACTTT. Translation gives CASSPTLGLNNSPLHF.

This chain joins TRBV29-1 and TRBJ2-5; D gene ambiguous. Trimming removed 1 base at V and 5 bases at J, with 5 bases between. The CDR3 covers 11 residues. Germline V gene lookup returns CDR1 SQVTM and CDR2 ANQGSEA. The CDR3 spells CSVEVGETQYF. The CDR3 nucleotides read TGCAGCGTTGAAGTTGGGGAGACCCAGTACTTC.

The chain is built from TRBV7-8 and TRBJ2-4; 12 positions match TRBD2. This CDR3 contains 18 residues. The trim removed 2 bases at V and 6 bases at J, leaving 11 bases unmatched. Germline CDR1 and CDR2: SGHVS and FQNEAQ. CDR3 nucleotides: TGTGCCAGCAGCTTACTAGCGGGAGGGCCAGGGGTGAGAAACATTCAGTACTTC. Translated: CASSLLAGGPGVRNIQYF. The full variable domain, with the rest looked up from reference TRBV7-8 and TRBJ2-4, is GAGVSQSPRYKVAKRGQDVALRCDPISGHVSLFWYQQALGQGPEFLTYFQNEAQLDKSGLPSDRFFAERPEGSVSTLKIQRTQQEDSAVYLCASSLLAGGPGVRNIQYFGAGTRLSVL.

The CDR3 bases are TGTGCCAGCGGAGCGGTTCCGCAGTTCTTC. It encodes CASGAVPQFF. The rearrangement links TRBV6-1 to TRBJ2-1; D possibly corresponds to TRBD2 (5 bases). CDR1 is MNHNS, CDR2 SASEGT, per germline. The CDR3 runs to 10 residues. V was pared by 8 bases and J by 12 bases, with 11 bases between.

This clonotype was seen a handful of times. The gene calls are TRBV6-5 and TRBJ1-2, with D tentatively TRBD1 (6 bases). V was clipped by 0 bases and J by 4 bases, with 18 bases between them. Germline V gene lookup returns CDR1 MNHEY and CDR2 SVGAGI. The CDR3 totals 17 residues. The CDR3 DNA reads as TGTGCCAGCAGTTACTCGATGATCGGGGGGCCTAGCTATGGCTACACCTTC. Protein sequence: CASSYSMIGGPSYGYTF.

This clonotype was recorded a few times. The rearrangement links TRBV6-1 to TRBJ2-7, with TRBD2 identical over 14 bases. Per germline, CDR1 MNHNS and CDR2 SASEGT. Unmatched junction bases numbered 4, after V lost 6 bases and J lost 6 bases. There are 14 residues in the CDR3. DNA of the CDR3: TGTGCCAGCAGCGGACTAGCGGGAGGCCTCGAGCAGTACGTC. This translates into CASSGLAGGLEQYV.

This clonotype was counted only a few times. The chain combines TRBV7-2 with TRBJ2-5, with D perhaps TRBD2 (6 bases). Per the germline V gene, CDR1 is SGHTA and CDR2 is FQGNSA. V was cut by 0 bases and J by 1 base, with 9 bases left in between. The CDR3 loop spans 15 amino acids. In DNA, the CDR3 is TGTGCCAGCAGCTTAGCTAGCGGAACCCAAGAGACCCAGTACTTC. Protein sequence: CASSLASGTQETQYF. Using reference TRBV7-2 and TRBJ2-5 for the parts outside the CDR3, the full variable domain is GAGVSQSPSNKVTEKGKDVELRCDPISGHTALYWYRQSLGQGLEFLIYFQGNSAPDKSGLPSDRFSAERTGGSVSTLTIQRTQQEDSAVYLCASSLASGTQETQYFGPGTRLLVL.

The chain carries TRBV11-2 and TRBJ2-5; 9 bases agree with TRBD1. The CDR3 consists of 14 residues. After removal of 6 bases from V and 5 bases from J, the junction contained 7 bases not matched to a gene. From germline, CDR1 is SGHAT and CDR2 FQNNGV. The chain's CDR3 is CASRRGQGRETQYF. As DNA, the CDR3 is TGTGCCAGCAGGAGGGGACAGGGTCGGGAGACCCAGTACTTC.

This clonotype came up a few times. The rearrangement links TRBV7-2 to TRBJ2-1; D unresolved. CDR3 length: 17 amino acids. The V end lost 6 bases, the J end lost 6 bases, and 24 bases lay between the germline ends. CDR1 SGHTA and CDR2 FQGNSA come from the germline V gene. The CDR3, as DNA: TGTGCCAGCAGTCACCTTACTAAGAAGGCCCCCACCAATGAGCAGTTCTTC. It yields the protein CASSHLTKKAPTNEQFF.

This clonotype was counted between two and nine times. The chain links TRBV11-3 to TRBJ2-1; D uncertain. CDR3 size: 16 residues. V was shortened by 5 bases and J by 8 bases, with 22 bases between the two germline ends. Germline CDR1 SGHNT, CDR2 YENEEA. The CDR3 DNA reads as TGTGCCAGCAGCCCACACCCCGGACGGTTGAGCGATGAGCAGTTCTTC. Residues: CASSPHPGRLSDEQFF.

There are many counts of this clonotype. The V and J genes are TRBV5-6 and TRBJ1-2, with TRBD1 identical over 9 bases. Germline CDR1 SGHDT, CDR2 YYEEEE. Trimming at V came to 2 bases and at J to 8 bases, leaving 10 bases not matched to a gene. The CDR3 totals 15 residues. CDR3 coding DNA: TGTGCCAGCAGCTTCGACAGGGGGTCATCAAGCGGCTACACCTTC. Protein product: CASSFDRGSSSGYTF.

Note on this clonotype: Given a much more abundant clone one base away, this may be a read error. The genes are TRBV7-2 and TRBJ1-1; D gene unclear. The germline V gene has CDR1 SGHTA and CDR2 FQGNSA. V lost 2 bases to trimming and J lost 1 base, with 11 bases between them. The CDR3 runs to 15 residues. The DNA for the CDR3 is TGTGCCAGCAGCTTAAGACGGGGAAAGAACACTGAAGCTTTCTTT. It translates to CASSLRRGKNTEAFF.

This clonotype was detected a few times. The chain couples TRBV30 to TRBJ2-2, with a weak D call TRBD2 (6 bases). The CDR3 is 14 amino acids. The germline gives CDR1 GTSNPN, CDR2 SVGIG (reference sequence). Trimming cost V 4 bases and J 4 bases, with 13 bases left between them. The DNA of the CDR3 is TGTGCCTGGAAGGGGAGGTTCGGCACCGGGGAGCTGTTTTTT. Translating it yields CAWKGRFGTGELFF.

This clonotype came up many times. The V call is TRBV6-1, the J call TRBJ2-3; D not resolved. Trimming shortened V by 8 bases and J by 4 bases, and 10 bases separated the two germline ends. CDR3 length: 12 amino acids. Looked up from germline, CDR1 is MNHNS and CDR2 is SASEGT. The CDR3: CASLGQADTQYF. As DNA, the CDR3 is TGTGCCAGCCTAGGTCAGGCAGATACGCAGTATTTT.